This T cell receptor (beta chain) was profiled in a study of regulatory T cells in long-lasting Graves disease. According to the study, TCR beta libraries were built with iRepertoire HTBI primers and CDR3-region Arm-PCR. TCRdb re-called the multiplex PCR reads through MiXCR, storing one row per CDR3 protein. In the table there are 350,000 to 450,000 distinct CDR3 sequences, around 23% of which are singletons. Time point indicated: persistent/refractory GD, antithyroid drugs over 5 years with positive TRAb. Making the TCR library involved RNA that had been extracted from PBMCs. There are many counts of this clonotype. Here the sequenced sample was peripheral blood mononuclear cells (PBMCs), taken when the disease was refractory, from a patient treated with antithyroid drugs. The TCR originated in a female donor with Graves disease.

The CDR3 DNA follows: TGTGCCAGCAGTCCAGGGGCGTACGGGCAGCCCCAGCATTTT. It specifies CASSPGAYGQPQHF. V and J are TRBV27 and TRBJ1-5; a possible D gene is TRBD1 (6 bases). The V gene's germline CDR1 is MNHEY and CDR2 SMNVEV (reference sequence). Deletions cut 5 bases from V and 7 bases from J, with 15 bases between. This CDR3 contains 14 residues.